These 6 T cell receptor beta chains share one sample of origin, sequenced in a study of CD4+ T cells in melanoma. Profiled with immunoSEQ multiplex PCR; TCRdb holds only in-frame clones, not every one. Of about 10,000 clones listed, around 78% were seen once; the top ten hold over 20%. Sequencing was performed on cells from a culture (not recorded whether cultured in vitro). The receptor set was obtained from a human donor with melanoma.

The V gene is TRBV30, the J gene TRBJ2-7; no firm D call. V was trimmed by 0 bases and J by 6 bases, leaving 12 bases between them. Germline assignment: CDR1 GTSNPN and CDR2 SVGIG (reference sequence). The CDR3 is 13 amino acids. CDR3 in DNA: TGTGCCTGGAGTGTTGTGGGGTTTCGCGAGCAGTACTTC. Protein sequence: CAWSVVGFREQYF. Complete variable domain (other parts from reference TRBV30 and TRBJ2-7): SQTIHQWPATLVQPVGSPLSLECTVEGTSNPNLYWYRQAAGRGLQLLFYSVGIGQISSEVPQNLSASRPQDRQFILSSKKLLLSDSGFYLCAWSVVGFREQYFGPGTRLTVT.

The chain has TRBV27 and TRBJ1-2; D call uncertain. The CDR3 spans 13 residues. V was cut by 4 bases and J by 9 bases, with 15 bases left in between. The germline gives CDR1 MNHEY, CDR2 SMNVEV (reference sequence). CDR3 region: CASSSLDGISYTF. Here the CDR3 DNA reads TGTGCCAGCAGTTCACTCGACGGGATTAGCTACACCTTC.

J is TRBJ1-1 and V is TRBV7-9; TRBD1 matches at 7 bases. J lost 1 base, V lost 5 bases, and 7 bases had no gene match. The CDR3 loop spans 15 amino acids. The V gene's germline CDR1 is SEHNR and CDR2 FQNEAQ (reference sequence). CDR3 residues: CASSAKGARNTEAFF. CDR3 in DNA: TGTGCCAGCAGCGCCAAGGGGGCGCGGAACACTGAAGCTTTCTTT.

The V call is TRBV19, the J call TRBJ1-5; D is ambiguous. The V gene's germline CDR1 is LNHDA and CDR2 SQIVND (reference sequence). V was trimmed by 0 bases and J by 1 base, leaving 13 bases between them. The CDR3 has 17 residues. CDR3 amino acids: CASSIDRWVYSNQPQHF. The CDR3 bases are TGTGCCAGTAGTATAGATCGGTGGGTTTACAGCAATCAGCCCCAGCATTTT.

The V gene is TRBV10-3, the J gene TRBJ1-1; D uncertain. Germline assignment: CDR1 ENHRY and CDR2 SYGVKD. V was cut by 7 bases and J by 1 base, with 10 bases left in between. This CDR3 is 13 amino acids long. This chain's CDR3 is CAINGSPNTEAFF. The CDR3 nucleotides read TGTGCCATCAACGGATCTCCGAACACTGAAGCTTTCTTT.

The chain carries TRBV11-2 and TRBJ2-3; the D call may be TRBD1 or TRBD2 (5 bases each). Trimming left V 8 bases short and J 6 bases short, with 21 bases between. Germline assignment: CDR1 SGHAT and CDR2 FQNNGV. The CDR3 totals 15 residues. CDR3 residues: CASASTRAGTDTQYF. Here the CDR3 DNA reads TGTGCCAGCGCCTCAACCAGGGCAGGGACGGATACGCAGTATTTT.